This T cell receptor beta chain was documented in a study of beta chain features in type 1 diabetes. Isolation of CD4+ naive, central memory, regulatory and stem cell-like memory cells was achieved by sorting via CD45RO/CCR7/CD25/CD127/CD95/CD27. Details on this clone: Its antigen is not identified.

Isolated RNA was reverse transcribed in full, so expressed TCRB transcripts were sequenced. Measured with immunoSEQ multiplex PCR; TCRdb has only the in-frame clones, and not every one. The repertoire holds over 600,000 clones, about an eighth seen once, with 0.095% to 0.15% in the top ten. Broader study findings: All four CD4+ subsets of Type 1 diabetes patients contained TCRB CDR3s that were moderately but significantly shorter.

The length of the CDR3 is 14 residues. Trimming cost V 5 bases and J 9 bases; bases outside gene matches: 8. In germline, CDR1 is MNHEY, CDR2 SVGAGI. The chain has TRBV6-5 and TRBJ2-1; 9 nucleotides align to TRBD2. This clonotype originated in a man aged 30 to 39 with type 1 diabetes. The sample comprised naive CD4+ T cells from blood. This CDR3 reads CASSRGLATAEQFF. The DNA for the CDR3 is TGTGCCAGCAGTAGGGGACTAGCAACTGCTGAGCAGTTCTTC.